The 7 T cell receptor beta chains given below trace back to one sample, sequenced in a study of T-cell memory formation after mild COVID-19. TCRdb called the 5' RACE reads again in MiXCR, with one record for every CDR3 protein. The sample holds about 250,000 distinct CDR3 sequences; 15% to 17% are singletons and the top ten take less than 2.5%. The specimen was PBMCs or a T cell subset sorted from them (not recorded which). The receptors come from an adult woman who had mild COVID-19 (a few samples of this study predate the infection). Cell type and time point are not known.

The DNA of the CDR3 is TGTGCCAGCAGCCTACGTTTCGGGGGATCAAGCCGAGAAAATGAGCAGTTCTTC. Its protein is CASSLRFGGSSRENEQFF. This chain joins TRBV14 and TRBJ2-1, with D perhaps TRBD2 (6 bases). The V gene's germline CDR1 is SGHDN and CDR2 FVKESK. The ends were cut back, 4 bases at V and 7 bases at J, with 26 bases in the middle. The CDR3 runs to 18 residues.

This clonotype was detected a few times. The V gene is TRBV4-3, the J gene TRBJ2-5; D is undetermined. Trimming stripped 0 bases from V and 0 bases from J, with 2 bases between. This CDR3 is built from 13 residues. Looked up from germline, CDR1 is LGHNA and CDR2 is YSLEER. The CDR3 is CASSQEYQETQYF. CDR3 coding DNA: TGCGCCAGCAGCCAAGAGTACCAAGAGACCCAGTACTTC.

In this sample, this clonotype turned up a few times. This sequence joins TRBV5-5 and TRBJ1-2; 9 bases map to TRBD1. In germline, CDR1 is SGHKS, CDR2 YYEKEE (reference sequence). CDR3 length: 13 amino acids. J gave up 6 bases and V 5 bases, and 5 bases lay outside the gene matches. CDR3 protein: CASRTDRGDGYTF. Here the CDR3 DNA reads TGTGCCAGCAGGACCGACAGGGGGGATGGCTACACCTTC.

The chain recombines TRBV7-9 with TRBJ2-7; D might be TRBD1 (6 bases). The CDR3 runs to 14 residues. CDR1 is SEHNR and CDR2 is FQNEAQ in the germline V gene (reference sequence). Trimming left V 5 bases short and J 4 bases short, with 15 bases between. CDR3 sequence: CASSLVGAEYEQYF. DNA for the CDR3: TGTGCCAGCAGCCTAGTGGGGGCAGAGTACGAGCAGTACTTC.

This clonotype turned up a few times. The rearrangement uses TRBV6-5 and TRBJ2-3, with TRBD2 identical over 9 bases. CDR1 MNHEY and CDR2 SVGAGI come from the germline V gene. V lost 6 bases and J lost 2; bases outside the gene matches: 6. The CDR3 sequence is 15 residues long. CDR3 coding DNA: TGTGCCAGCAGACGAGCGGGGGGAGTCACAGATACGCAGTATTTT. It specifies CASRRAGGVTDTQYF.

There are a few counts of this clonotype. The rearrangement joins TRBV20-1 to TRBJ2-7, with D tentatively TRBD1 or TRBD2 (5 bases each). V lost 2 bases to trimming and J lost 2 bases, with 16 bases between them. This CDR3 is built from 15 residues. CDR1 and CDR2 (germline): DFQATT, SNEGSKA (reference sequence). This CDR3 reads CSARLPGTGTYEQYF. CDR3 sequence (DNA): TGCAGTGCTAGATTACCCGGGACGGGGACCTACGAGCAGTACTTC.

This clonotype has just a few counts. The CDR3: CASTYLAVNNEQFF. The DNA of the CDR3 is TGTGCCAGTACCTACCTAGCGGTAAACAATGAGCAGTTCTTC. The gene calls are TRBV12-3 or TRBV12-4 and TRBJ2-1, with 7 nucleotides matching TRBD2. Unmatched junction bases numbered 10, after V lost 9 bases and J lost 5 bases. The CDR3 contains 14 residues.